This is a list of T cell receptor beta chains from one sample in a study of T cells after yellow fever vaccination. A single record per CDR3 protein comes from TCRdb applying MiXCR to the 5' RACE reads. This table holds 75,000 to 100,000 distinct CDR3 sequences, 7.5% to 10% found once. Sequencing used CD8+ T cells not binding an NS4B(214-222) dextramer, sorted from PBMCs, obtained about 2 weeks after the first yellow fever vaccination. These receptor sequences come from a young man who received the YFV17D yellow fever vaccine. CDR3s include the opening cysteine and the closing phenylalanine or tryptophan. Each record gives: V gene, D gene, J gene, clone size, CDR3 DNA, CDR3 protein. D genes are given only for firm matches. Clone size is shown for a subset of rows, as once, few, many or a class of expanded clone.

v_gene: TRBV7-9
d_gene: NA
j_gene: TRBJ1-1
abundance: few
CDR3nt: TGTGCCAGCAGTTCCGTTGACACTGAAGCTTTCTTT
CDR3aa: CASSSVDTEAFF

v_gene: TRBV10-3
d_gene: NA
j_gene: TRBJ1-1
abundance: NA
CDR3nt: TGTGCCATCAGTGAGTCTCTACAGGGCATGAACACTGAAGCTTTCTTT
CDR3aa: CAISESLQGMNTEAFF

v_gene: TRBV6-5
d_gene: TRBD2
j_gene: TRBJ2-1
abundance: NA
CDR3nt: TGTGCCAGCAGTTACTCTACTAGCGGGGGTAACAATGAGCAGTTCTTC
CDR3aa: CASSYSTSGGNNEQFF

v_gene: TRBV29-1
d_gene: NA
j_gene: TRBJ1-4
abundance: NA
CDR3nt: TGCAGCGTTGGTGGGGACGGGGACTTAGGAAAACTGTTTTTT
CDR3aa: CSVGGDGDLGKLFF

v_gene: TRBV10-2
d_gene: TRBD1
j_gene: TRBJ1-1
abundance: NA
CDR3nt: TGCGCCATACAAGGGGGCCTCAACACTGAAGCTTTCTTT
CDR3aa: CAIQGGLNTEAFF

v_gene: TRBV5-6
d_gene: NA
j_gene: TRBJ1-1
abundance: NA
CDR3nt: TGTGCCAGCAGCTTTACCAATCGGGCTGAAGCTTTCTTT
CDR3aa: CASSFTNRAEAFF

v_gene: TRBV7-8
d_gene: NA
j_gene: TRBJ1-4
abundance: NA
CDR3nt: TGTGCCAGCGGCGCCCCCGCCGTAGGCCTAATAAATGAAAAACTGTTTTTT
CDR3aa: CASGAPAVGLINEKLFF

v_gene: TRBV5-1
d_gene: NA
j_gene: TRBJ2-2
abundance: many
CDR3nt: TGCGCCAGCAGCCGTCTAGACGAGGGAGACACCGGGGAGCTGTTTTTT
CDR3aa: CASSRLDEGDTGELFF

v_gene: TRBV29-1
d_gene: NA
j_gene: TRBJ2-2
abundance: few
CDR3nt: TGCAGCGTTGAAGATCCCAGGGCGAACACCGGGGAGCTGTTTTTT
CDR3aa: CSVEDPRANTGELFF

v_gene: TRBV20-1
d_gene: NA
j_gene: TRBJ1-6
abundance: NA
CDR3nt: TGCAGTGCTAGAGGGGAGCGTAGGTCACCCCTCCACTTT
CDR3aa: CSARGERRSPLHF

v_gene: TRBV5-1
d_gene: TRBD1
j_gene: TRBJ1-2
abundance: few
CDR3nt: TGCGCCAGCAGCTTTTCCACCATCACGGGACAGGACTATGGCTACACCTTC
CDR3aa: CASSFSTITGQDYGYTF

v_gene: TRBV7-2
d_gene: TRBD2
j_gene: TRBJ2-2
abundance: NA
CDR3nt: TGTGCCAGCAGCCCAGCGGGGGGGAATACCGGGGAGCTGTTTTTT
CDR3aa: CASSPAGGNTGELFF

v_gene: TRBV28
d_gene: NA
j_gene: TRBJ1-6
abundance: few
CDR3nt: TGTGCCAGCAACAGACAGGAACTTAATTCACCCCTCCACTTT
CDR3aa: CASNRQELNSPLHF

v_gene: TRBV6-2/TRBV6-3
d_gene: NA
j_gene: TRBJ2-5
abundance: few
CDR3nt: TGTGCCAGCAGTTACTCGTACCACAGCTACACCTTGTTCGGAGAGACCCAGTACTTC
CDR3aa: CASSYSYHSYTLFGETQYF

v_gene: TRBV28
d_gene: TRBD1
j_gene: TRBJ1-1
abundance: NA
CDR3nt: TGTGCCAGCAGTCACAGGGACAGGGGGATTCGGGCTTTCTTT
CDR3aa: CASSHRDRGIRAFF

v_gene: TRBV28
d_gene: TRBD1
j_gene: TRBJ2-3
abundance: few
CDR3nt: TGTGCCAGCATGTGGGTGGGACAGGGGGCGACGAATACGCAGTATTTT
CDR3aa: CASMWVGQGATNTQYF

v_gene: TRBV15
d_gene: TRBD2
j_gene: TRBJ2-5
abundance: NA
CDR3nt: TGTGCCACCAGCAGGTCGGCAGCGGGGGGACAAGAGACCCAGTACTTC
CDR3aa: CATSRSAAGGQETQYF

v_gene: TRBV24-1
d_gene: NA
j_gene: TRBJ2-2
abundance: NA
CDR3nt: TGTGCCACCAGTGATTTGGCTCAGGGTGGTCCCGGGGAGCTGTTTTTT
CDR3aa: CATSDLAQGGPGELFF

v_gene: TRBV5-6
d_gene: NA
j_gene: TRBJ2-4
abundance: NA
CDR3nt: TGTGCCAGCAGCTTGGGTGGGGCCCTATCGATCATTCAGTACTTC
CDR3aa: CASSLGGALSIIQYF

v_gene: TRBV5-4
d_gene: NA
j_gene: TRBJ1-1
abundance: NA
CDR3nt: TGTGCCAGCAGCTTGGGAATCAGGGAGAACACTGAAGCTTTCTTT
CDR3aa: CASSLGIRENTEAFF

v_gene: TRBV7-2
d_gene: TRBD2
j_gene: TRBJ2-1
abundance: few
CDR3nt: TGTGCCAGCAGCCAGCCGGGACTAGCTAGCAATGAGCAGTTCTTC
CDR3aa: CASSQPGLASNEQFF

v_gene: TRBV7-9
d_gene: NA
j_gene: TRBJ2-1
abundance: few
CDR3nt: TGTGCCAGCAGCTTCCACCCCTTCGACTTTGAACACAATGAGCAGTTCTTC
CDR3aa: CASSFHPFDFEHNEQFF

v_gene: TRBV28
d_gene: TRBD1
j_gene: TRBJ2-3
abundance: few
CDR3nt: TGTGCCAGCAGTTTGAGGCGCGGGACAGGGGTTTCACATACGCAGTATTTT
CDR3aa: CASSLRRGTGVSHTQYF

v_gene: TRBV29-1
d_gene: NA
j_gene: TRBJ1-1
abundance: NA
CDR3nt: TGCAGCGTTGTAACCCTGAACACTGAAGCTTTCTTT
CDR3aa: CSVVTLNTEAFF

v_gene: TRBV4-3
d_gene: NA
j_gene: TRBJ2-1
abundance: NA
CDR3nt: TGCGCCAGCAGCCAACGGACTGGGCGTGGAGATGAGCAGTTCTTC
CDR3aa: CASSQRTGRGDEQFF

v_gene: TRBV5-1
d_gene: NA
j_gene: TRBJ1-2
abundance: few
CDR3nt: TGCGCCAGCAGCTTGCCGGGATATGGCTACACCTTC
CDR3aa: CASSLPGYGYTF